Sequencing of this T cell receptor (beta chain) was carried out in a study of blood T cell repertoires in COVID-19. From germline, CDR1 is SGHKS and CDR2 YYEKEE (reference sequence). The germline V and J ends were trimmed by 4 bases and 0 bases, with 11 bases remaining between them. This CDR3 contains 14 residues. This table comes from immunoSEQ multiplex PCR, and its TCRdb copy is limited to in-frame clones, with some not included. The data hold roughly 100,000 clones, with more than 80% observed a single time. Sequencing was performed on peripheral blood. The chain couples TRBV5-5 to TRBJ2-7, with TRBD1 as a possible D gene (7 bases). The sequence was collected from a human donor in a cohort sampled during active COVID-19. The CDR3, as DNA: TGTGCCAGCAGCCCAGGGGGGACCTCCTACGAGCAGTACTTC. It codes for CASSPGGTSYEQYF.